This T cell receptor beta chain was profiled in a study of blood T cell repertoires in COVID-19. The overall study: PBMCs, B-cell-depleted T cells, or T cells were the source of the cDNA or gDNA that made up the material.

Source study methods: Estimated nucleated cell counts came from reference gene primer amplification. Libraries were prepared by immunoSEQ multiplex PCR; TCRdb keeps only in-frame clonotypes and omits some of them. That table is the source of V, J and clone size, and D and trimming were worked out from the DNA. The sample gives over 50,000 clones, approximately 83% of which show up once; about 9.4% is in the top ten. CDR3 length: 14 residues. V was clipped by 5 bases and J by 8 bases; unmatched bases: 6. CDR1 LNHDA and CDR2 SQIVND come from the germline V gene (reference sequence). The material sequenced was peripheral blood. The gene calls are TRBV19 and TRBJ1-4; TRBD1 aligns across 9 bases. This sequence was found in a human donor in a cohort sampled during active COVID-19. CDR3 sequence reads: CASSVRDRAEKLFF. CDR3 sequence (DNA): TGTGCCAGTAGTGTCCGGGACAGGGCAGAAAAACTGTTTTTT.